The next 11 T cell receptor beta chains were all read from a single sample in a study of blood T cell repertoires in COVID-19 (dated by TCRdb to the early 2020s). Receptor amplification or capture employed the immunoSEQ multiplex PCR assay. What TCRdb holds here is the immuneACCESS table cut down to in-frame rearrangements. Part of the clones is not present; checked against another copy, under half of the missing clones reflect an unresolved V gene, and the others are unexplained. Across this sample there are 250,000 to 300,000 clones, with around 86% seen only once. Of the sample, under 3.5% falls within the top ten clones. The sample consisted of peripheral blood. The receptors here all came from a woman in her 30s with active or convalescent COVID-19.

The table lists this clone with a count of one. CDR3: CASSLSGQETQYF. In DNA, the CDR3 is TGTGCCAGCAGTCTTAGCGGCCAAGAGACCCAGTACTTC. The V and J genes are TRBV27 and TRBJ2-5, with D tentatively TRBD2 (6 bases). The CDR3 loop spans 13 amino acids. The V gene's germline CDR1 is MNHEY and CDR2 SMNVEV (reference sequence). Trimming took off 5 bases at V and 1 base at J, with 8 bases between the two ends.

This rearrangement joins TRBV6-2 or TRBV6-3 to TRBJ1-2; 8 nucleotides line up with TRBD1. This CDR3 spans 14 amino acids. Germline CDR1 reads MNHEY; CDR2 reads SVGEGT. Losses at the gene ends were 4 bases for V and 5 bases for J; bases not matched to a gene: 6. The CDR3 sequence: CASSSARQGYGYTF. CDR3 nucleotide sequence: TGTGCCAGCAGTTCCGCCCGACAGGGGTATGGCTACACCTTC.

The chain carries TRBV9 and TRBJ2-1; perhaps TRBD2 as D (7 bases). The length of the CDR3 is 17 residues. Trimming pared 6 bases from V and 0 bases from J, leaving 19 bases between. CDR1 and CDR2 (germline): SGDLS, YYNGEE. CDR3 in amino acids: CASTHGGGPSSYNEQFF. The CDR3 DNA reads TGTGCCAGCACCCACGGCGGGGGCCCCAGCTCCTACAATGAGCAGTTCTTC.

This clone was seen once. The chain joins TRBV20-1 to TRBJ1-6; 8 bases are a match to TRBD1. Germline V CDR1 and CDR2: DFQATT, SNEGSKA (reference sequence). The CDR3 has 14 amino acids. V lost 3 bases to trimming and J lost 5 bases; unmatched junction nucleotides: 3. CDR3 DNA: TGCAGTGCTAGTGAGGACAGGGATAATTCACCCCTCCACTTT. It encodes CSASEDRDNSPLHF.

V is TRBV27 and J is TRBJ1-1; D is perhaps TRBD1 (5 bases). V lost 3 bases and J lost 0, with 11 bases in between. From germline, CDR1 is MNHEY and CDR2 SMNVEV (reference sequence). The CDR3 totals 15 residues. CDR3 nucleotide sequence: TGTGCCAGCAGTTTTGGCACAGGATTGAACACTGAAGCTTTCTTT. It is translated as CASSFGTGLNTEAFF.

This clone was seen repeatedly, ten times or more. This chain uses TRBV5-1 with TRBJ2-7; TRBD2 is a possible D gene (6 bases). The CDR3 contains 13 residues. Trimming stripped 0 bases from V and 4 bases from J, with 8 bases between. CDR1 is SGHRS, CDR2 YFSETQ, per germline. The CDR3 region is CASSLDGTYEQYF. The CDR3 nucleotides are TGCGCCAGCAGCTTGGACGGGACTTACGAGCAGTACTTC.

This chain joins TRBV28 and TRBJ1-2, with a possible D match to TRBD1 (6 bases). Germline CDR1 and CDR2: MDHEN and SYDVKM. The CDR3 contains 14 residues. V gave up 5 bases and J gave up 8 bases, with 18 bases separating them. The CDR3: CASSPPGTLKGYTF. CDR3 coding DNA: TGTGCCAGCAGTCCCCCGGGGACACTGAAGGGCTACACCTTC.

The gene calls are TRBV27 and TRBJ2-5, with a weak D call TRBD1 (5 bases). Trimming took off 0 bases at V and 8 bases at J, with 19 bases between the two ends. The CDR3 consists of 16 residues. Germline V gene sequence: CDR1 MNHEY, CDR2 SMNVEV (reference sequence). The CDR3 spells CASSLSLDTAVVTQYF. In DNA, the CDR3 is TGTGCCAGCAGTTTATCGTTGGACACCGCGGTAGTCACCCAGTACTTC.

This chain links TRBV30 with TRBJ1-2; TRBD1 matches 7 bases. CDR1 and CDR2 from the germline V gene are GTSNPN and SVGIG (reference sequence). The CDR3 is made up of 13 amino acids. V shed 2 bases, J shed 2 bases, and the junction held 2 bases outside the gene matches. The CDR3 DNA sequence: TGTGCCTGGAGTTCACAGGGGAACTATGGCTACACCTTC. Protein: CAWSSQGNYGYTF.

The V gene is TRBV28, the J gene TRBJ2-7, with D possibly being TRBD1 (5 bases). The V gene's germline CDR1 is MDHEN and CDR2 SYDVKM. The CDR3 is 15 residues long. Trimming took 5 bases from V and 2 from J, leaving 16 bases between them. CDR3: CASSPTNRPPYEQYF. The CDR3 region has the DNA TGTGCCAGCAGTCCTACTAACAGGCCTCCCTACGAGCAGTACTTC.

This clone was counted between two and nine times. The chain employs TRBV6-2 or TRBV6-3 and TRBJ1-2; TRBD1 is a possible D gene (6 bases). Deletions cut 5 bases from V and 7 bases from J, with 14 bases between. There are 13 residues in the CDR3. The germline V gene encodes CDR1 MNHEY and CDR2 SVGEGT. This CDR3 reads CASSRNRAGGYTF. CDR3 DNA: TGTGCCAGCAGTCGAAACAGGGCCGGTGGCTACACCTTC.